This T cell receptor beta chain was recovered during a study of cytomegalovirus exposure and HLA in healthy donors. Study context: Early released data comprised 80 million or so unique TCRs from HLA-typed donors.

Study findings and constraints: Accurate prediction of most subjects' HLA-A and HLA-B alleles from TCR beta sequences was reported.

Per the germline V gene, CDR1 is SEHNR and CDR2 is FQNEAQ (reference sequence). The CDR3 sequence is 12 residues long. The PCR employed 60 Vbeta primers together with 13 Jbeta primers. TCRdb's table, derived via immunoSEQ multiplex PCR, lists solely in-frame clones and lacks some. This sample has 110,000 to 150,000 clones, with 75% to 85% found just once. For this clone: Its antigen is not identified. One junction end does not reproduce the germline sequence, and a read error may be involved.

The rearrangement uses TRBV7-9 and TRBJ2-2; D not resolved. The receptor was isolated from a young woman in good health and CMV-seropositive. The material sequenced was PBMCs. CDR3: CSSSFSSGELFF. For the CDR3, the DNA is TGTTCCAGCAGCTTCTCGTCCGGGGAGCTGTTTTTT.